This TCR beta chain was identified in a study of OX40 agonist ivuxolimab in advanced cancers. At the level of the study: Patients received intravenous ivuxolimab every 2 weeks at 0.01 to 10 mg/kg. The eligibility criteria allowed prior anti-PD-1, anti-PD-L1 or anti-CTLA-4 therapy, and roughly 39% had some.

Findings of the study overall: Partial responders treated at 0.1-3.0 mg/kg exhibited clonal expansion among the lowest measured.

Note on this clone: Its antigen is currently unknown.

Generated by immunoSEQ multiplex PCR, the TCRdb table keeps only in-frame clones and is missing some. The data contain about 31,000 clones, 82% of them seen just once; the ten biggest clones take up 20% to 25%. With 6 bases removed from V and 3 bases from J, the gap between germline ends came to 9 bases. This CDR3 has 12 residues. Germline V gene data show CDR1 as SNHLY and CDR2 as FYNNEI. The rearrangement joins TRBV2 to TRBJ2-7; perhaps TRBD1 as D (6 bases). The source of this sequence is an adult with an advanced solid tumor such as melanoma, head and neck, liver or kidney cancer. The sample in question was CD4+ or CD8+ T cells sorted from blood, obtained in a trial of the OX40 agonist ivuxolimab. The CDR3 DNA sequence: TGTGCCAGCAGATCGGACAGCTACGAGCAGTACTTC. Amino acid sequence: CASRSDSYEQYF.